This T cell receptor (beta chain) is from a study of cytomegalovirus exposure and HLA in healthy donors (dated by TCRdb to the late 2010s). Describing the broader study: An earlier analysis of a few hundred of the donors reported over 250 Gb of sequence data and 100 million to 120 million unique TCR beta sequences obtained from about 200 million T cells. All discovery cohort repertoires had been generated using a single sequencing platform. Roughly 5 DR-DQ haplotypes were treated as single units for association and clustering because of strong linkage in the cohort. In addition to the first cohort of 500 to 850 subjects, a separate validation cohort of over 90 different subjects was used. A later genetic analysis took genome-wide SNP genotypes for about 55% of the roughly 670 donors and used that subset as a discovery cohort. Both class I and class II loci were covered by HLA typing, at four-digit resolution. The study aimed to test whether cataloging public T cell receptors could reveal signatures of past pathogen exposure. Among several hundred genotyped donors of the cohort, an average of around 220,000 unique TCR beta nucleotide sequences was sequenced per donor, of which 15% to 20% were non-productive. Using immunosequencing, the study profiled T cell repertoires from 666 subjects and related those repertoires to cytomegalovirus serostatus. The genetic ancestry cluster associated with self-reported Caucasian donors included 80% to 90% of the roughly 400 genotyped donors. To decide whether each TCR beta V gene segment behaved as functional or pseudogenic, an earlier analysis of some 580 of the donors relied on high-throughput TCR beta sequencing. Typing coverage varied by locus: roughly 620-640 donors for A, B, C, DRB1 and DQB1; more than 500 for DQA1; about 570 for DPA1; roughly 450 for DPB1. To study patterns of TCR occurrence, a later analysis re-analyzed previously published TCR beta repertoires from 700 or so donors and added high-resolution HLA genotyping. To predict cytomegalovirus infection status, the study brought together high-throughput TCR immunosequencing, statistical association of individual TCRs with disease status, and machine learning. Rather than drawing on any new phenotypic data, the later analysis identified candidate immune exposures from TCR beta sequences and the way those sequences occurred across donors. Donor age, sex, ethnicity and CMV serostatus were compiled alongside the repertoire data. An early release that covered about 600 HLA-typed donors contained approximately 300 gigabases of sequencing data and tens of millions of unique TCR sequences.

Note on this clone: The antigen it binds to is not known. No much larger clone is present one base from it, and per-base qualities are unavailable.

Measured from the cysteine to the phenylalanine, the CDR3 is 15 residues long. Solely the CDR3 DNA is kept, with 45 bases framed from the first base. Trimming leaves V shorter by 4 bases and J shorter by 4 bases, with the junction holding 5 bases beyond the gene matches. The germline V gene specifies MNHNS as CDR1 and SASEGT as CDR2. The cohort consisted of 666 healthy bone marrow donors. Cohort members were all nominally healthy when sampled, although unrecorded immune exposures were likely present. The donor tested CMV seropositive and was one of the 289 seropositive cohort members. Each donor provided a peripheral blood sample, and peripheral blood mononuclear cells were used for TCR beta sequencing. Genomic DNA extraction from the blood cell samples was performed with the Qiagen DNeasy Blood Extraction Kit. What the study reported, not specific to this receptor: The classifier was reported to diagnose cytomegalovirus status with high specificity and sensitivity in both the original and validation cohorts. In a later analysis, HLA-associated TCR beta chains showed more clonal expansion and lower generation probabilities than non-associated chains that were equally common. The sequencing pipeline was judged likely to have produced a cluster of highly shared sequence variants as a technical artifact. The study gave a list of some 150 TCR beta chains associated with cytomegalovirus. Strong co-occurrence of HLA alleles, especially DR and DQ, made assigning TCR associations to individual alleles difficult. The earlier analysis of a few hundred of the donors excluded seventeen rarely observed V segments, including chromosome 9 orphons, because counts were too low. HLA typing was unavailable for some donors at each locus, so association tests used only the typed subset. A further reported finding was that TCR beta sequences accurately predicted the HLA-A and HLA-B alleles for most subjects in the first cohort. Most CMV-associated TCR beta chains appeared to be HLA-restricted in a later analysis, and the HLA associations seemed to be driven largely by CMV exposure. In vitro tests confirmed that a few of the cytomegalovirus-associated TCR beta chains recognize cytomegalovirus antigens. An association between a missense DCLRE1C variant and V-gene and J-gene trimming of TCR beta chains was found in a later genetic analysis and replicated in an independent cohort. For the cohort, immune exposure information was limited to CMV serostatus. Some IMGT-functional V segments, including TRBV6-2 and TRBV6-3, could not be distinguished by the 87-base-pair reads and were therefore excluded. According to a later analysis, TCR association rates differed among HLA loci, with DRB1 alleles showing the most associated TCRs and HLA-C alleles showing the fewest. The authors suggested that the approach could potentially be generalized to other disease states and immunological phenotypes. Presence/absence analyses assumed roughly uniform sequencing depth across donors, an assumption that may not hold. In an earlier analysis of some 500 of the donors, most TCR beta V segments appeared in productive rearrangements about 87% or about 30% of the time, broadly matching IMGT annotations. In this cohort, only TCR beta chains were sequenced, and detectable features were limited by the absence of alpha or paired-chain data. According to a later analysis, parvovirus B19, influenza, CMV and Epstein-Barr virus appeared linked to several top co-occurrence clusters. Correlated functional status among segregating V segments might be attributable to linkage disequilibrium, but an unknown experimental factor could not be ruled out. At a false discovery rate of 0.05, a later analysis linked 16,000 or so TCR beta sequences to specific HLA alleles. Compared with the roughly 720-donor mean, donors in an Asian-associated ancestry cluster had fewer N-insertions in productive TCRs, according to a later genetic analysis. Most TCR sequences were observed very rarely across donors, whereas some public TCRs were present in many individuals.

The receptor library was made with the immunoSEQ multiplex PCR assay. For the multiplex PCR, a mixture combining 60 forward primers for TCR Vbeta segments and 13 reverse primers for TCR Jbeta segments was used. A multiplex PCR assay on genomic DNA amplified the CDR3 region of rearranged TCR beta genes. On the Illumina HiSeq System, the amplified TCR beta libraries were sequenced as 87-base-pair reads. As for the original processing: A later analysis tallied tens of millions of unique TCR beta chains across the 700 or so repertoires, and 10 million to 11 million of those chains were shared by two or more donors. Raw reads were error-corrected and collapsed into unique sequences with a nearest-neighbor algorithm that merged closely related sequences to remove PCR and sequencing errors. V, D and J gene segments were assigned by aligning CDR3 sequences to IMGT reference sequences. Each retained sequence needed at least a six-nucleotide match to both a V gene segment and a J gene segment. A rearrangement counted as productive if the CDR3 had no stop codons and remained in frame with V and J, and every other rearrangement counted as non-productive. Following IMGT convention, CDR3 was defined as the stretch from the second conserved V-encoded cysteine to the conserved J-encoded phenylalanine. The earlier analysis of 500 to 750 of the donors excluded any sequence lacking an unambiguous match to a single V gene segment. An earlier analysis of fewer than 750 of the donors classified V segments as functional when productive rearrangements were above 56.7% and as segregating when the standard deviation between donors was above 5%. A statistical classification framework was built to diagnose cytomegalovirus status from the catalog of TCR beta chain sequences. A later analysis assigned V and J genes by comparing TCR nucleotide sequences with IMGT/GENE-DB human TR gene sequences. Using the TCRdist pipeline, a later analysis assigned CDR3 sequences along with most-parsimonious VDJ recombination scenarios. In a later analysis, every TCR beta chain was defined by the combination of its CDR3 amino acid sequence and its V-gene family, and reads without a unique V-gene family were dropped. To address suspected cross-contamination and a sequencing artifact, a later analysis removed 592 highly shared, low-generation-probability nucleotide sequences. A later analysis calculated a clonal expansion index for each public chain from normalized within-repertoire ranks of inferred template counts. A later analysis computed generation probabilities with a VDJ recombination model fitted to out-of-frame rearrangements, and checked the results against IGoR. Hypergeometric tests were used in a later analysis to score TCR-TCR, TCR-HLA and TCR-CMV co-occurrence, with a repertoire-size bias correction applied to the TCR pairs. A later analysis estimated false discovery rates by permuting HLA or CMV assignments 20 times. In a later analysis, co-occurring TCRs were grouped with DBSCAN, and TCRdist sequence similarity was added when clustering was performed within HLA-allele-positive subsets. Repertoires with fewer than 30,000 or more than 120,000 public chains were left out of co-occurrence clustering, as were five repertoires with anomalous nucleotide sharing. Not all clones reach the TCRdb copy of this immuneACCESS table, which keeps in-frame sequences only. Checked studies attribute under half of the gap to unresolved V genes and leave the rest unexplained. D and trimming were read from the DNA, whereas the V and J calls and clone size are those reported in that table. This sample is represented by about 160,000 clones; over 65% of them were singletons. Approximately 4.6% of the sample belongs to the ten largest clones.

Recombination connected TRBV6-1 to TRBJ1-3; a stretch of 9 junction bases matches TRBD1. The sequencing sample was made of PBMCs. This clonotype originated in a man aged 18 to 30 in good health and CMV-seropositive. The CDR3 is CASSGDREAGNTIYF. The DNA sequence is as follows: TGTGCCAGCAGTGGGGACAGGGAGGCCGGAAACACCATATATTTT.